Listed below are T cell receptor beta chains from one sample, sequenced in a study of cytomegalovirus exposure and HLA in healthy donors. TCRdb keeps only in-frame clones here, not all; method: immunoSEQ multiplex PCR. The sample includes approximately 120,000 clones, 60% to 85% of them seen just once. The sample taken for sequencing was PBMCs. These TCRs come from a female donor in good health and CMV-seronegative. Both conserved end residues are part of each CDR3. D genes are given only for firm matches. The size of a clone is reported for some rows only, either as once, few or many, or as a class for expanded clones.

v_gene,j_gene,d_gene,abundance,CDR3nt,CDR3aa
TRBV7-9,TRBJ1-6,-,-,TGTTCCAGCAGCTTCTTAGGGGAAGGTAATTCACCCCTCCACTTT,CSSSFLGEGNSPLHF
TRBV20-1,TRBJ2-7,-,-,TGCAGTGCTAGAGATCTGAGCGAGCAGTACTTC,CSARDLSEQYF
TRBV14,TRBJ2-5,-,once,TGTGCCAGCAGCCAGAGGTTGGGTTTTCCAGAGACCCAGTACTTC,CASSQRLGFPETQYF
TRBV7-2,TRBJ2-1,TRBD1,-,TGTGCCAGTACCAGGGACAGCTCCTACAATGAGCAGTTCTTC,CASTRDSSYNEQFF
TRBV2,TRBJ1-1,-,-,TGTGCCAGCAGTCGGGAGACCTACACTGAAGCTTTCTTT,CASSRETYTEAFF
TRBV21-1,TRBJ2-5,-,-,TGTGCCAGCAGCAAACGGGTACGGACAGCTCAAGAGACCCAGTACTTC,CASSKRVRTAQETQYF
TRBV5-1,TRBJ2-1,TRBD1,once,TGCGCCAGCAGCTCACCGAAGGGACAGGGCCCCTCCCGATTTTACAATGAGCAGTTCTTC,CASSSPKGQGPSRFYNEQFF
TRBV27,TRBJ2-2,TRBD1,-,TGTGCCAGCACTACGGCCCTAGGACAGGGGACGAACACCGGGGAGCTGTTTTTT,CASTTALGQGTNTGELFF
TRBV2,TRBJ1-5,-,-,TGTGCCAGCAGAAGGACAGACTATAGCAATCAGCCCCAGCATTTT,CASRRTDYSNQPQHF
TRBV5-8,TRBJ1-5,TRBD1,few,TGTGCCAGCAGCGCAATAGGGACAGTTCAACATTTT,CASSAIGTVQHF
TRBV4-2,TRBJ1-1,TRBD1,-,TGTGCCAGCAGCACGCGACAGGGAGGATCGAACACTGAAGCTTTCTTT,CASSTRQGGSNTEAFF
TRBV9,TRBJ2-5,-,-,TGTGCCAGCAGCAGACGGGGGGCTCCACAAGAGACCCAGTACTTC,CASSRRGAPQETQYF
TRBV5-4,TRBJ2-6,-,few,TGTGCCAGCAGCACCGTCATGAGCTCTGGGGCCAACGTCCTGACTTTC,CASSTVMSSGANVLTF
TRBV29-1,TRBJ1-1,TRBD1,-,TGCAGCGTTGAATCCCCAGGGGGAGCGACTGCTAAAGCTTTCTTT,CSVESPGGATAKAFF
TRBV6-6,TRBJ1-4,TRBD1,-,TGTGCCAGCAGTTACCGACAGGGTGGCGAAAAACTGTTTTTT,CASSYRQGGEKLFF
TRBV5-6,TRBJ2-7,-,-,TGTGCCAGCAGCGGCCTCGCGCTCGACACCTACGAGCAGTACTTC,CASSGLALDTYEQYF
TRBV19,TRBJ2-2,TRBD2,once,TGTGCCAGTACCTCGCGAGCGGGGGGGCCCGGGGAGCTGTTTTTT,CASTSRAGGPGELFF
TRBV14,TRBJ1-5,-,few,TGTGCCAGCAGCCACAGTCACAATCAGCCCCAGCATTTT,CASSHSHNQPQHF
TRBV2,TRBJ1-2,-,few,TGTGCCAGCAGTGATCAAAGGTCGCGAGGTGGCTACACCTTC,CASSDQRSRGGYTF
TRBV7-9,TRBJ1-1,-,-,TGTTCCAGCAGCTCGCCGGGGACTGAAGCTTTCTTT,CSSSSPGTEAFF
TRBV5-1,TRBJ1-1,-,-,TGCGCCAGCAGAGAGTCTAGCGGGTCCGAAGCTTTCTTT,CASRESSGSEAFF
TRBV7-2,TRBJ1-5,-,-,TGTGCCAGCAGCTTAGGGGACACCCCCAATCAGCCCCAGCATTTT,CASSLGDTPNQPQHF
TRBV5-4,TRBJ2-7,-,-,TGTGCCAGCAGCACTCAGACCAGGGAAACGGACGAGCAGTACTTC,CASSTQTRETDEQYF
TRBV28,TRBJ2-3,TRBD2,-,TGTGCCAGCATTCCACTCAGGACTAGCGGGGGCCTCAGCACAGATACGCAGTATTTT,CASIPLRTSGGLSTDTQYF
TRBV5-1,TRBJ2-7,TRBD1,-,TGCGCCAGCAGCTTTACTATCGACAGGGACGAGCAGTACTTC,CASSFTIDRDEQYF
TRBV9,TRBJ2-5,TRBD2,once,TGTGCCAGCACCAGACTAGCGGACCCGGGGGAGACCCAGTACTTC,CASTRLADPGETQYF
TRBV19,TRBJ1-6,-,-,TGTGCCAGTAGTATCCAAAATTCACCCCTCCACTTT,CASSIQNSPLHF
TRBV19,TRBJ1-1,TRBD1,-,TGTGCCAGTAGTATATTACAGGGGGCCGCTGAAGCTTTCTTT,CASSILQGAAEAFF
TRBV5-1,TRBJ2-7,TRBD2,-,TGCGCCAGCAGCTTCGTGTCGGGTAGCGGGGGGGGGAACGAGCAGTACTTC,CASSFVSGSGGGNEQYF
TRBV7-9,TRBJ2-3,TRBD2,-,TGTGCCAGCAGCTTATTGCCGGGACTAGCCCCTATCTTGCAGTATTTT,CASSLLPGLAPILQYF
TRBV4-2,TRBJ1-3,-,few,TGTGCCAGCAGCCAAGATGTGGGACACATGGGAAACACCATATATTTT,CASSQDVGHMGNTIYF
TRBV6-1,TRBJ2-7,TRBD1,once,TGTGCCAGCAGTAGACAGGGGTACGAGCAGTACTTC,CASSRQGYEQYF
TRBV10-2,TRBJ2-1,TRBD2,once,TGCGCCAGCAGTGAGTTTCAACTAGCGGGGGGGCCAGATGAGCAGTTCTTC,CASSEFQLAGGPDEQFF
TRBV5-6,TRBJ1-2,-,few,TGTGCCAGCAGCTCCGTCTGGGAGTCGAACTATGGCTACACCTTC,CASSSVWESNYGYTF
TRBV4-3,TRBJ1-2,TRBD1,-,TGCGCCAGCAGCCAAGATTACAGGGGGCAAGGTGGCTACACCTTC,CASSQDYRGQGGYTF
TRBV28,TRBJ2-2,-,once,TGTGCCAGCAGTTCCTTAGCGACGAACACCGGGGAGCTGTTTTTT,CASSSLATNTGELFF
TRBV7-9,TRBJ1-5,-,-,TGTGCCAGCAGCTTAGCGCTAGAGGGAAATCAGCCCCAACATTTT,CASSLALEGNQPQHF
TRBV15,TRBJ1-5,-,-,TGTGCCACCAGCAGAGATCGAGGGAACAATCAGCCCCAGCATTTT,CATSRDRGNNQPQHF
TRBV18,TRBJ2-7,-,-,TGTGCCAGCTCACCAATACAGGTCTCTGGGATCTACGAGCAGTACTTC,CASSPIQVSGIYEQYF
TRBV6-6,TRBJ1-1,-,-,TGTGCCAGCAGGCCCGGGACACAGAACACTGAAGCTTTCTTT,CASRPGTQNTEAFF
TRBV9,TRBJ2-5,TRBD1,-,TGTGCCAGCAGCGTCGCCGGGACAGTCCAAGAGACCCAGTACTTC,CASSVAGTVQETQYF
TRBV7-2,TRBJ1-2,-,-,TGTGCCAGCAGCCAACCATTCAGGGGTCTCGATGGCTACACCTTC,CASSQPFRGLDGYTF
TRBV7-2,TRBJ2-7,-,-,TGTGCCAGCAGCTTAGTGACCGGCGGTTCCTACGAGCAGTACTTC,CASSLVTGGSYEQYF
TRBV30,TRBJ1-1,TRBD1,-,TGTGCCTGGAGTGTACAGGGACAGGGGTGGACTGAAGCTTTCTTT,CAWSVQGQGWTEAFF
TRBV18,TRBJ1-1,TRBD1,-,TGTGCCAGCTCACCGAGGACAGGGACGAACACTGAAGCTTTCTTT,CASSPRTGTNTEAFF
TRBV7-9,TRBJ1-2,-,-,TGTGCCAGCAGCTTAGGGTCAACATGGGGCTACACCTTC,CASSLGSTWGYTF
TRBV2,TRBJ2-7,-,-,TGTGCCAGCAAGAGCAGGGCGACCGAGCAGTACTTC,CASKSRATEQYF
TRBV5-1,TRBJ1-2,-,once,TGCGCCAGCAGATCCACTGCGCGTACGGGGGTCTCTAACTATGGCTACACCTTC,CASRSTARTGVSNYGYTF
TRBV15,TRBJ2-3,-,-,TGTGCCACCAGCAGACGGGGGGCTGGAGGCACAGATACGCAGTATTTT,CATSRRGAGGTDTQYF
TRBV5-1,TRBJ1-1,-,-,TGCGCCAGCAGCTTGGCCGGCAGGACTGAAGCTTTCTTT,CASSLAGRTEAFF